This T cell receptor (beta chain) was sequenced during a study of CD8 T cells in Susac syndrome. The CDR3 extends over 14 amino acids. Per germline, CDR1 DFQATT and CDR2 SNEGSKA (reference sequence). Trimming took 4 bases from V and 7 from J; bases not matched to a gene: 9. With random hexamers, reverse transcription was performed on about 0.5 to 1 ug of RNA. Amplification of TCR beta CDR3 spanned 54 Vbeta and 13 Jbeta via immunoSEQ multiplex PCR. Via MiXCR, TCRdb re-called the immunoSEQ multiplex PCR reads, giving one row per CDR3 protein. The repertoire holds 170,000 or so distinct CDR3 sequences, with roughly 92% as singletons. This clonotype was found once.

This rearrangement joins TRBV20-1 to TRBJ2-1; 8 nucleotides align to TRBD1. Sequenced: CD4+ T cells from PBMCs. The receptor's source is a human donor with multiple sclerosis. The CDR3 reads CSAINTGGLNEQFF. The CDR3 DNA is TGCAGTGCTATTAATACAGGGGGTTTGAATGAGCAGTTCTTC.